The 20 T cell receptor beta chains in this list originate from one sample, sequenced in a study of blood T cells in healthy people across ages (dated by TCRdb to the mid-2010s). Library creation used 5' RACE. Sequencing was carried out with an Illumina HiSeq 2500. A second roughly 7 to 11 cycle PCR used a sample-barcoded 5' primer and a J-beta primer mix. TCRdb reworked the public reads: Q25 trimming with fastp, MiXCR clone assembly, productive beta chains retained. One record per CDR3 amino acid sequence lists the most common genes and DNA. In all, the sample holds roughly 1.7 million distinct CDR3 sequences, and roughly 32% of those were seen once. The ten top clones hold about 11% of the sample. Material for sequencing was blood. These receptors all come from a woman aged 25 to 45 in good health.

The CDR3 spells CASRLFYDGIYEQYF. In nucleotides, the CDR3 is TGTGCCAGCAGACTCTTCTACGACGGGATTTACGAGCAGTACTTC. V is TRBV2 and J is TRBJ2-7, with D possibly matching TRBD2 (5 bases). The CDR3 has 15 residues. The V end lost 6 bases, the J end lost 4 bases, and 19 bases lay between the germline ends. CDR1 and CDR2 (germline): SNHLY, FYNNEI.

This clonotype was observed many times. CDR3 amino acids: CASSIGTSGYEQYF. As DNA, the CDR3 is TGTGCCAGCAGCATCGGGACTAGCGGTTACGAGCAGTACTTC. This chain links TRBV27 with TRBJ2-7; 11 positions agree with TRBD2. The CDR3 covers 14 residues. Germline assignment: CDR1 MNHEY and CDR2 SMNVEV (reference sequence). With V trimmed by 6 bases and J by 4 bases, 5 bases remained unmatched.

This clonotype was seen a handful of times. The V and J genes are TRBV7-9 and TRBJ2-5; unclear D gene. This CDR3 contains 14 residues. CDR1 is SEHNR, CDR2 FQNEAQ, per germline (reference sequence). V lost 2 bases and J 1 base, leaving 8 bases between the germline ends. The CDR3, as DNA: TGTGCCAGCAGCTTACCGGCTATCCAAGAGACCCAGTACTTC. Translated, it gives CASSLPAIQETQYF. Drawing the rest from reference TRBV7-9 and TRBJ2-5, the complete variable domain is DTGVSQNPRHKITKRGQNVTFRCDPISEHNRLYWYRQTLGQGPEFLTYFQNEAQLEKSRLLSDRFSAERPKGSFSTLEIQRTEQGDSAMYLCASSLPAIQETQYFGPGTRLLVL.

This clonotype showed up just a few times. The V gene is TRBV12-3 or TRBV12-4, the J gene TRBJ1-1, with TRBD1 matching over 7 bases. Trimming at V came to 1 base and at J to 0 bases, leaving 5 bases not matched to a gene. The CDR3 is 16 amino acids. The CDR3: CASSLGRGGLNTEAFF. In nucleotides, the CDR3 is TGTGCCAGCAGTTTAGGCAGGGGGGGCCTGAACACTGAAGCTTTCTTT.

Worth noting for this clonotype: At one end the junction does not follow the germline gene, possibly because of a read error. This chain connects TRBV7-9 to TRBJ1-2; no definite D call. The CDR3 totals 12 residues. From germline, CDR1 is SEHNR and CDR2 FQNEAQ (reference sequence). The CDR3, as DNA: TGTACCAGCAGCTTACCCGGCTATGGCTACACCTTC. As protein: CTSSLPGYGYTF.

Only one count was recorded for this clonotype. The chain has TRBV7-9 and TRBJ2-5, with D possibly being TRBD2 (6 bases). V was trimmed by 4 bases and J by 5 bases, leaving 20 bases between them. CDR1 and CDR2 from the germline V gene are SEHNR and FQNEAQ (reference sequence). The CDR3 length is 16 residues. CDR3 coding DNA: TGTGCCAGCAGCTCGACCCTTCAGCGGGTCGGTGAGACCCAGTACTTC. Amino acids: CASSSTLQRVGETQYF.

This chain uses TRBV7-3 with TRBJ1-6; tentatively, D is TRBD1 (5 bases). The CDR3 runs to 14 residues. CDR1 and CDR2 from the germline V gene are SGHTA and FQGTGA. Trimming removed 4 bases at V and 18 bases at J, with 22 bases between. CDR3 bases: TGTGCCAGCAGCTCCAGGGCCAGGAGGGGTGCGGACCACTTT. Its protein product is CASSSRARRGADHF.

This sequence joins TRBV10-3 and TRBJ2-3; TRBD2 aligns across 12 bases. Unmatched junction bases numbered 3, after V lost 7 bases and J lost 10 bases. Germline loops: CDR1 ENHRY, CDR2 SYGVKD. This CDR3 is built from 12 residues. CDR3 protein: CAITSSGGAQYF. The CDR3 coding sequence is TGTGCCATCACGTCTAGCGGGGGGGCGCAGTATTTT.

This clonotype showed up just a few times. The chain uses TRBV6-1 and TRBJ2-1; TRBD2 agrees at 8 bases. Per germline, CDR1 MNHNS and CDR2 SASEGT. This CDR3 is built from 17 residues. With V trimmed by 8 bases and J by 0 bases, 12 bases remained unmatched. The CDR3 coding sequence is TGTGCCAGCCGCACCCTTCGCGGGGGGAGCTCCTACAATGAGCAGTTCTTC. As protein: CASRTLRGGSSYNEQFF.

The rearrangement links TRBV21-1 to TRBJ2-5; TRBD2, as called in the table, went unchecked against the DNA. TRBV21-1 constitutes a pseudogene. CDR3 size: 14 residues. CDR3 bases: TGTGCCAGCAGCAAGGGCGGGAGGGCGCAGACCCAGTACTTC. This codes for CASSKGGRAQTQYF.

On this clonotype itself: Mismatch with germline at one junction end may stem from a read error. The chain is built from TRBV5-1 and TRBJ2-6; possible D gene TRBD1, 5 bases. Germline V gene lookup returns CDR1 SGHRS and CDR2 YFSETQ. The CDR3 totals 15 residues. The CDR3 coding sequence is TGCGCCAGCAGCTTCACCGTTGGTGGGGCCAACGTCCCGACTTTC. It is translated as CASSFTVGGANVPTF. The entire variable domain, with the rest obtained from reference TRBV5-1 and TRBJ2-6, is as follows: KAGVTQTPRYLIKTRGQQVTLSCSPISGHRSVSWYQQTPGQGLQFLFEYFSETQRNKGNFPGRFSGRQFSNSRSEMNVSTLELGDSALYLCASSFTVGGANVPTFGAGSRLTVL.

The chain joins TRBV4-2 to TRBJ2-1; possibly TRBD2 for D (6 bases). V was clipped by 0 bases and J by 9 bases, with 15 bases between them. Per germline, CDR1 LGHNA and CDR2 YNFKEQ. This CDR3 spans 15 amino acids. The CDR3 protein is CASSQDRLVDTEQFF. The CDR3 bases are TGTGCCAGCAGCCAAGATCGACTAGTCGATACTGAGCAGTTCTTC.

This clonotype was recorded a few times. This chain connects TRBV4-1 to TRBJ1-4; D is perhaps TRBD1 (6 bases). V was trimmed by 4 bases and J by 2 bases, leaving 11 bases between them. The CDR3 spans 15 residues. CDR1 is MGHRA, CDR2 YSYEKL, per germline. The DNA of the CDR3 is TGCGCCAGCAGCCGGATCAGGGGCACTAATGAAAAACTGTTTTTT. It encodes CASSRIRGTNEKLFF.

This clonotype was recorded once. V usage is TRBV6-1 and J usage is TRBJ2-3, with D uncertain. Germline V gene data show CDR1 as MNHNS and CDR2 as SASEGT. The CDR3 consists of 14 residues. V was cut by 6 bases and J by 1 base, with 11 bases left in between. The CDR3 sequence is CASSRQPGTDTQYF. Written as DNA, the CDR3 is TGTGCCAGCAGCCGCCAGCCTGGCACAGATACGCAGTATTTT.

The genes are TRBV3-1 and TRBJ2-7, with D perhaps TRBD1 (5 bases). The CDR3 spans 16 residues. Trimming took 2 bases from V and 2 from J, leaving 16 bases between them. CDR1 is LGHDT, CDR2 YNNKEL, per germline (reference sequence). The CDR3 DNA reads TGTGCCAGCAGCCAATACCCGCTCAGGGATACCTACGAGCAGTACTTC. Residues: CASSQYPLRDTYEQYF.

The chain couples TRBV5-1 to TRBJ2-5; D is unresolved. This CDR3 has 14 residues. The V and J ends lost 0 bases and 5 bases respectively, with 11 bases between them. Germline CDR1 and CDR2: SGHRS and YFSETQ. CDR3 sequence (DNA): TGCGCCAGCAGCTTGGGACACCTTGGGGAGACCCAGTACTTC. Amino acids: CASSLGHLGETQYF.

This clonotype was seen only a few times. V and J are TRBV12-3 or TRBV12-4 and TRBJ2-7, with D perhaps matching TRBD2 (5 bases). The CDR3 sequence is 16 residues long. Trimming took 5 bases from V and 3 from J, leaving 20 bases between them. The CDR3 nucleotides are TGTGCCAGCAGTCCCAAACCCCCCCGGGGAATCTACGAGCAGTACTTC. Its protein is CASSPKPPRGIYEQYF.

Many counts were recorded for this clonotype. V is TRBV10-3 and J is TRBJ2-3, with 8 bases identical to TRBD2. From germline, CDR1 is ENHRY and CDR2 SYGVKD. The CDR3 is made up of 17 amino acids. V lost 2 bases to trimming and J lost 4 bases; unmatched junction nucleotides: 11. The chain's CDR3 is CAISEGVSGSSPDTQYF. Written as DNA, the CDR3 is TGTGCCATCAGTGAGGGGGTGAGCGGGAGTTCCCCAGATACGCAGTATTTT.

V is TRBV4-1 and J is TRBJ2-5; 7 bases match TRBD2. The length of the CDR3 is 14 residues. Germline values: CDR1 MGHRA, CDR2 YSYEKL. V trimming: 6 bases; J trimming: 5 bases; junction bases outside the gene matches: 9. The CDR3 DNA reads TGCGCCAGCAGACGAACGGGAGGAACGGAGACCCAGTACTTC. As protein: CASRRTGGTETQYF.

This chain joins TRBV7-2 and TRBJ2-7; D is perhaps TRBD2 (6 bases). The V gene's germline CDR1 is SGHTA and CDR2 FQGNSA. V lost 5 bases and J lost 0, with 17 bases in between. This CDR3 has 16 amino acids. The CDR3 DNA follows: TGTGCCAGCAGCCTTAGCGAGACTAGGTTCTCCTACGAGCAGTACTTC. This codes for CASSLSETRFSYEQYF.